The 27 T cell receptor beta chains below come from one sample, sequenced in a study of cytomegalovirus exposure and HLA in healthy donors. PCR primers comprised 60 Vbeta and 13 Jbeta primers. Clones were sequenced by immunoSEQ multiplex PCR, and TCRdb holds only the in-frame ones, with some missing. The sample has fewer than 200,000 clones, 70% to 85% seen once. Sequences were obtained from PBMCs. The receptors were gathered from a woman aged 40 to 50 in good health and CMV-seronegative.

This chain joins TRBV20-1 and TRBJ2-7, with D possibly matching TRBD2 (5 bases). V lost 6 bases and J lost 4, with 10 bases in between. The CDR3 has 11 residues. Germline CDR1 and CDR2: DFQATT and SNEGSKA (reference sequence). CDR3 in amino acids: CSAPGVYEQYF. DNA of the CDR3: TGCAGTGCCCCCGGGGTTTACGAGCAGTACTTC.

J is TRBJ1-2 and V is TRBV29-1, with 9 bases aligning to TRBD1. The CDR3 extends over 17 amino acids. Germline V gives CDR1 SQVTM, CDR2 ANQGSEA. Trimming took 0 bases from V and 3 from J; bases not matched to a gene: 11. The CDR3 loop is CSVEDRDRVGSDYGYTF. The CDR3 coding sequence is TGCAGCGTTGAAGATAGGGACAGGGTAGGGTCGGACTATGGCTACACCTTC.

V gene TRBV30 combines with J gene TRBJ1-1, with 7 nucleotides matching TRBD1. The junction had 4 bases not matched to a gene; V was cut back by 3 bases and J by 0 bases. The CDR3 consists of 14 residues. CDR1 is GTSNPN and CDR2 is SVGIG in the germline V gene (reference sequence). CDR3 loop: CAWRVQGLNTEAFF. DNA for the CDR3: TGTGCCTGGAGGGTACAGGGGTTGAACACTGAAGCTTTCTTT. Variable domain in full (rest from reference TRBV30 and TRBJ1-1): SQTIHQWPATLVQPVGSPLSLECTVEGTSNPNLYWYRQAAGRGLQLLFYSVGIGQISSEVPQNLSASRPQDRQFILSSKKLLLSDSGFYLCAWRVQGLNTEAFFGQGTRLTVV.

The V call is TRBV9, the J call TRBJ1-1; possible D gene TRBD1, 5 bases. The CDR3 contains 14 residues. Looked up from germline, CDR1 is SGDLS and CDR2 is YYNGEE. The V end was cut by 4 bases, the J end by 7 bases, with 17 bases between. In DNA form, the CDR3 reads TGTGCCAGCAGCACGAATTTGGAGGGGTGTGAAGCTTTCTTT. Its protein is CASSTNLEGCEAFF.

The chain employs TRBV15 and TRBJ1-2; 8 bases align to TRBD1. J was trimmed by 8 bases and V by 3 bases; bases with no gene match: 5. Germline loops: CDR1 LNHNV, CDR2 YYDKDF (reference sequence). This CDR3 comprises 13 residues. The CDR3 DNA sequence: TGTGCCACCAGCAGGGAACGGACAGGGGGCTACACCTTC. Translated: CATSRERTGGYTF. The variable domain in full, completed from reference TRBV15 and TRBJ1-2, reads DAMVIQNPRYQVTQFGKPVTLSCSQTLNHNVMYWYQQKSSQAPKLLFHYYDKDFNNEADTPDNFQSRRPNTSFCFLDIRSPGLGDTAMYLCATSRERTGGYTFGSGTRLTVV.

V is TRBV13 and J is TRBJ1-3; D is ambiguous. Germline-derived CDR1 and CDR2 are PRHDT and FYEKMQ (reference sequence). V was clipped by 0 bases and J by 0 bases, with 6 bases between them. The CDR3 is 15 residues long. CDR3 bases: TGTGCCAGCAGCTTAGGACGGTTCTCTGGAAACACCATATATTTT. Translation gives CASSLGRFSGNTIYF. Together with reference TRBV13 and TRBJ1-3, the CDR3 gives the full variable domain: AAGVIQSPRHLIKEKRETATLKCYPIPRHDTVYWYQQGPGQDPQFLISFYEKMQSDKGSIPDRFSAQQFSDYHSELNMSSLELGDSALYFCASSLGRFSGNTIYFGEGSWLTVV.

The chain has TRBV9 and TRBJ1-1; D unresolved. Germline lookup yields CDR1 SGDLS and CDR2 YYNGEE. The germline V and J ends were trimmed by 4 bases and 1 base, with 11 bases remaining between them. The CDR3 covers 14 residues. The CDR3 is CASSLMEGNTEAFF. Here the CDR3 DNA reads TGTGCCAGCAGCCTTATGGAGGGGAACACTGAAGCTTTCTTT.

CDR3 DNA sequence: TGTGCCAGCAGTAAAGCGGACCAAGAGACCCAGTACTTC. It codes for CASSKADQETQYF. The V and J genes are TRBV6-5 and TRBJ2-5, with D possibly TRBD2 on 5 matching bases. The CDR3 is 13 amino acids. Germline V gene data show CDR1 as MNHEY and CDR2 as SVGAGI. Trimming stripped 5 bases from V and 0 bases from J, with 7 bases between.

The chain is built from TRBV10-3 and TRBJ2-3; 7 bases line up with TRBD1. Germline values: CDR1 ENHRY, CDR2 SYGVKD. The CDR3 is 15 residues long. After removal of 5 bases from V and 2 bases from J, the junction contained 7 bases not matched to a gene. CDR3 nucleotides: TGTGCCATCAGTTTAGGACAGGTTGCCACAGATACGCAGTATTTT. As protein: CAISLGQVATDTQYF.

The CDR3 protein is CASSLSGQGVVSPLHF. In DNA, the CDR3 is TGTGCCAGCAGTTTATCGGGACAGGGAGTGGTATCACCCCTCCACTTT. This sequence joins TRBV27 and TRBJ1-6; 9 bases map to TRBD1. The CDR3 sequence is 16 residues long. The V segment lost 0 bases and the J segment 10 bases; nucleotides outside the gene matches: 7. Germline loops: CDR1 MNHEY, CDR2 SMNVEV (reference sequence).

This clone was seen a single time. The J gene is TRBJ2-2, the V gene TRBV7-3; 8 bases fit TRBD1. Per the germline V gene, CDR1 is SGHTA and CDR2 is FQGTGA. V shed 2 bases, J shed 4 bases, and the junction held 12 bases outside the gene matches. The CDR3 has 18 amino acids. CDR3 region: CASSLSHFGQGLTGELFF. The DNA of the CDR3 is TGTGCCAGCAGCTTATCCCATTTCGGACAGGGTCTCACCGGGGAGCTGTTTTTT.

On this clone: Other DNA variants within this sample encode the same CDR3. The CDR3 bases are TGTGCCTGGAGTGGGGGAGGCGGCTACACCTTC. It translates to CAWSGGGGYTF. The chain employs TRBV30 and TRBJ1-2; D is uncertain. V was trimmed by 1 base and J by 8 bases, leaving 8 bases between them. The CDR3 is 11 residues long. From germline, CDR1 is GTSNPN and CDR2 SVGIG (reference sequence).

The chain combines TRBV5-1 with TRBJ1-2, with 8 nucleotides matching TRBD1. Trimming at V came to 1 base and at J to 3 bases, leaving 5 bases not matched to a gene. The CDR3 is 15 amino acids. Germline CDR1 reads SGHRS; CDR2 reads YFSETQ. CDR3 loop: CASSLSPDRDYGYTF. The CDR3 DNA reads TGCGCCAGCAGCTTGTCCCCGGACAGGGACTATGGCTACACCTTC.

The chain recombines TRBV5-1 with TRBJ2-3; TRBD2 agrees at 14 bases. After removal of 8 bases from V and 8 bases from J, the junction contained 16 bases not matched to a gene. The CDR3 totals 17 residues. Germline loops: CDR1 SGHRS, CDR2 YFSETQ. CDR3 region: CASNTFPGLAGVVTQYF. The CDR3 region has the DNA TGCGCCAGTAACACTTTTCCGGGACTAGCGGGGGTGGTTACGCAGTATTTT.

This chain joins TRBV5-4 and TRBJ2-1; TRBD2 matches at 9 bases. J gave up 1 base and V 3 bases, and 5 bases lay outside the gene matches. The CDR3 runs 16 residues. Germline lookup yields CDR1 SGHNT and CDR2 YYREEE (reference sequence). This chain's CDR3 is CASSYSGSGSYNEQFF. The CDR3 DNA reads TGTGCCAGCAGCTATAGCGGGAGTGGTTCCTACAATGAGCAGTTCTTC. Filled out from reference TRBV5-4 and TRBJ2-1, the complete variable domain reads ETGVTQSPTHLIKTRGQQVTLRCSSQSGHNTVSWYQQALGQGPQFIFQYYREEENGRGNFPPRFSGLQFPNYSSELNVNALELDDSALYLCASSYSGSGSYNEQFFGPGTRLTVL.

This chain joins TRBV5-6 and TRBJ2-7, with D perhaps TRBD1 (6 bases). Trimming cost V 0 bases and J 3 bases, with 10 bases left between them. Germline loops: CDR1 SGHDT, CDR2 YYEEEE. The CDR3 is made up of 14 amino acids. This CDR3 is CASSLDRVFYEQYF. CDR3 bases: TGTGCCAGCAGCTTGGACAGGGTATTCTACGAGCAGTACTTC.

The J gene is TRBJ2-1, the V gene TRBV9; 9 nucleotides agree with TRBD2. The CDR3 has 16 amino acids. Germline V gene data show CDR1 as SGDLS and CDR2 as YYNGEE. V shed 0 bases and J 10 bases; nucleotides not matched to a gene: 11. The CDR3 reads CASSVVPSGEGEEQFF. DNA for the CDR3: TGTGCCAGCAGCGTAGTGCCTAGCGGGGAGGGGGAGGAGCAGTTCTTC.

J is TRBJ2-5 and V is TRBV27; 8 bases line up with TRBD1. V dropped 7 bases and J dropped 3; count of bases not matched to a gene: 10. This CDR3 comprises 15 residues. In germline, CDR1 is MNHEY, CDR2 SMNVEV (reference sequence). The CDR3 DNA sequence: TGTGCCAGCAAAGGTGCAGGACAGGGTGAAGAGACCCAGTACTTC. Its protein is CASKGAGQGEETQYF.

This clone appeared once. This chain connects TRBV7-8 to TRBJ2-7, with TRBD1 matching over 10 bases. The junction had 2 bases not matched to a gene; V was cut back by 0 bases and J by 6 bases. The CDR3 runs 14 residues. Per germline, CDR1 SGHVS and CDR2 FQNEAQ. The CDR3 spells CASSLAGQGREQYF. The CDR3 nucleotides are TGTGCCAGCAGCTTAGCGGGACAGGGGCGCGAGCAGTACTTC. The full variable domain, completed using reference TRBV7-8 and TRBJ2-7, is GAGVSQSPRYKVAKRGQDVALRCDPISGHVSLFWYQQALGQGPEFLTYFQNEAQLDKSGLPSDRFFAERPEGSVSTLKIQRTQQEDSAVYLCASSLAGQGREQYFGPGTRLTVT.

In its sample, this clone was seen a few times. This chain joins TRBV5-4 and TRBJ2-1, with D possibly TRBD2 on 5 matching bases. The CDR3 is made up of 16 amino acids. V gave up 1 base and J gave up 7 bases, with 18 bases separating them. Germline V CDR1 and CDR2: SGHNT, YYREEE (reference sequence). The CDR3 is CASSLRREISANEQFF. DNA of the CDR3: TGTGCCAGCAGCTTGCGACGGGAAATATCGGCGAATGAGCAGTTCTTC.

The rearrangement uses TRBV7-2 and TRBJ2-5; 8 bases match TRBD2. V shed 4 bases and J 4 bases; nucleotides not matched to a gene: 11. The CDR3 has 16 residues. Germline V gene data show CDR1 as SGHTA and CDR2 as FQGNSA. CDR3 sequence: CASSWGSGGVGETQYF. CDR3 nucleotide sequence: TGTGCCAGCAGCTGGGGCTCGGGGGGGGTTGGAGAGACCCAGTACTTC.

The chain links TRBV19 to TRBJ2-1; 8 bases map to TRBD1. The CDR3 is 16 amino acids. Unmatched junction bases numbered 11, after V lost 3 bases and J lost 7 bases. Germline V CDR1 and CDR2: LNHDA, SQIVND (reference sequence). CDR3 in amino acids: CASSISGTGSRNEQFF. The CDR3, as DNA: TGTGCCAGTAGTATTTCTGGGACAGGCTCTCGGAATGAGCAGTTCTTC.

The rearrangement joins TRBV5-1 to TRBJ1-1; D is perhaps TRBD1 (5 bases). The CDR3 loop spans 15 amino acids. Germline V CDR1 and CDR2: SGHRS, YFSETQ. V shed 1 base and J shed 0 bases, with 10 bases lying between them. This chain's CDR3 is CASSLSGNLNTEAFF. CDR3 coding DNA: TGCGCCAGCAGCTTGTCAGGGAACCTGAACACTGAAGCTTTCTTT. Filled out from reference TRBV5-1 and TRBJ1-1, the complete variable domain reads KAGVTQTPRYLIKTRGQQVTLSCSPISGHRSVSWYQQTPGQGLQFLFEYFSETQRNKGNFPGRFSGRQFSNSRSEMNVSTLELGDSALYLCASSLSGNLNTEAFFGQGTRLTVV.

This chain uses TRBV28 with TRBJ2-2; D possibly corresponds to TRBD1 (6 bases). V was cut by 3 bases and J by 3 bases, with 14 bases left in between. CDR3 length: 16 residues. In germline, CDR1 is MDHEN, CDR2 SYDVKM. The CDR3 DNA follows: TGTGCCAGCAGTTTTCCCTATGACAGGCACACCGGGGAGCTGTTTTTT. Its translation: CASSFPYDRHTGELFF.

The chain recombines TRBV11-2 with TRBJ1-2; D gene ambiguous. The germline gives CDR1 SGHAT, CDR2 FQNNGV. V dropped 2 bases and J dropped 8 bases, with 12 bases sitting between them. This CDR3 is 13 amino acids long. CDR3 region: CASSLKLLVGYTF. In DNA, the CDR3 is TGTGCCAGCAGCTTAAAACTTCTCGTCGGCTACACCTTC.

The table lists this clone with a few counts. This chain connects TRBV28 to TRBJ2-3, with no clear D. The V end was cut by 6 bases, the J end by 6 bases, with 10 bases between. The CDR3 sequence is 12 residues long. Per germline, CDR1 MDHEN and CDR2 SYDVKM. CDR3 in amino acids: CASSVPGDTQYF. In DNA, the CDR3 is TGTGCCAGCAGCGTTCCCGGGGATACGCAGTATTTT.

CDR3 bases: TGTGCCTGGAGTGTGTTCGTAGCGGGAGGGCATAATGAGCAGTTCTTC. Amino acids: CAWSVFVAGGHNEQFF. J is TRBJ2-1 and V is TRBV30; 11 bases fit TRBD2. The CDR3 runs 16 residues. CDR1 GTSNPN and CDR2 SVGIG come from the germline V gene (reference sequence). Trimming cost V 0 bases and J 7 bases; bases outside gene matches: 8.